The 22 T cell receptor beta chains below all came from one sample that was sequenced in a study of cytomegalovirus exposure and HLA in healthy donors. PCR was performed using 60 Vbeta and 13 Jbeta primers. The table came from immunoSEQ multiplex PCR; TCRdb's copy has only in-frame clones and leaves some out. The sample lists some 130,000 clones, over 50% occurring once. The sequenced material came from PBMCs. These receptors all come from a human donor in good health.

This clone has more than one count but fewer than ten. CDR3 in amino acids: CASSLSGTITDTQYF. The CDR3 nucleotides read TGCGCCAGCAGCTTGTCGGGAACAATCACAGATACGCAGTATTTT. This rearrangement joins TRBV5-1 to TRBJ2-3; possible D gene TRBD2, 5 bases. The CDR3 runs 15 residues. Germline CDR1 reads SGHRS; CDR2 reads YFSETQ. The V and J ends lost 1 base and 2 bases respectively, with 11 bases between them. Using reference TRBV5-1 and TRBJ2-3 for the parts outside the CDR3, the full variable domain is KAGVTQTPRYLIKTRGQQVTLSCSPISGHRSVSWYQQTPGQGLQFLFEYFSETQRNKGNFPGRFSGRQFSNSRSEMNVSTLELGDSALYLCASSLSGTITDTQYFGPGTRLTVL.

The chain is built from TRBV11-2 and TRBJ2-5; D possibly corresponds to TRBD1 (5 bases). Germline V lookup: CDR1 SGHAT, CDR2 FQNNGV. With 5 bases removed from V and 5 bases from J, the gap between germline ends came to 15 bases. The CDR3 is 14 amino acids. This CDR3 is CASSHPSSGETQYF. The CDR3 region has the DNA TGTGCCAGCAGCCACCCCAGCTCAGGGGAGACCCAGTACTTC.

V usage is TRBV6-4 and J usage is TRBJ2-1; 11 nucleotides align to TRBD1. The CDR3 sequence is 15 residues long. Trimming took 4 bases from V and 4 from J; bases not matched to a gene: 3. Germline CDR1 and CDR2: MRHNA and SNTAGT. CDR3 protein: CASSVGQGAYNEQFF. CDR3 in DNA: TGTGCCAGCAGTGTTGGACAGGGGGCGTACAATGAGCAGTTCTTC.

A single count supports this clone. The J gene is TRBJ2-7, the V gene TRBV11-2; D perhaps matches TRBD2 (6 bases). V was clipped by 5 bases and J by 4 bases, with 9 bases between them. The CDR3 spans 12 residues. Per germline, CDR1 SGHAT and CDR2 FQNNGV. CDR3 residues: CASSLGRYEQYF. The CDR3 coding sequence is TGTGCCAGCAGCCTCGGGAGATACGAGCAGTACTTC.

The CDR3, as DNA: TGTGCCACCAGCAGAGGGGCGAGGGGGGGCTCCTACGAGCAGTACTTC. It specifies CATSRGARGGSYEQYF. J is TRBJ2-7 and V is TRBV15, with D possibly being TRBD2 (7 bases). Trimming removed 1 base at V and 0 bases at J, with 13 bases between. There are 16 residues in the CDR3. CDR1 is LNHNV, CDR2 YYDKDF, per germline (reference sequence).

This clone was counted between two and nine times. The rearrangement joins TRBV6-6 to TRBJ1-3, with TRBD1 matching over 7 bases. This CDR3 has 11 residues. Germline V gene data show CDR1 as MNHNY and CDR2 as SVGAGI (reference sequence). V dropped 6 bases and J dropped 9; count of bases not matched to a gene: 2. The CDR3 region is CASSSGGTIYF. CDR3 DNA: TGTGCCAGCAGCTCAGGGGGCACCATATATTTT.

The V and J genes are TRBV11-2 and TRBJ1-3; 7 bases fit TRBD1. V dropped 4 bases and J dropped 3; count of bases not matched to a gene: 15. There are 18 residues in the CDR3. From germline, CDR1 is SGHAT and CDR2 FQNNGV. The CDR3 region has the DNA TGTGCCAGCAGCTCCCTAATTTACGACAGGGAAGGTGGAAACACCATATATTTT. Protein product: CASSSLIYDREGGNTIYF.

This chain links TRBV6-5 with TRBJ2-3; perhaps TRBD2 as D (6 bases). Germline CDR1 reads MNHEY; CDR2 reads SVGAGI. Trimming removed 0 bases from V and 3 bases from J, with 10 bases in between. The CDR3 is 15 residues long. CDR3 nucleotides: TGTGCCAGCAGTTACTCTCCTCGGGGGACAGATACGCAGTATTTT. This gives the protein CASSYSPRGTDTQYF.

The V gene is TRBV15, the J gene TRBJ2-7, with TRBD1 matching 8 bases. The CDR3 sequence is 16 residues long. Germline values: CDR1 LNHNV, CDR2 YYDKDF (reference sequence). Losses at the gene ends were 0 bases for V and 6 bases for J; bases not matched to a gene: 10. The CDR3, as DNA: TGTGCCACCAGCAGAGATCAGTCAGGGGGCTATAGCGAGCAGTACTTC. Its translation: CATSRDQSGGYSEQYF. The full variable domain, with the rest looked up from reference TRBV15 and TRBJ2-7, is DAMVIQNPRYQVTQFGKPVTLSCSQTLNHNVMYWYQQKSSQAPKLLFHYYDKDFNNEADTPDNFQSRRPNTSFCFLDIRSPGLGDTAMYLCATSRDQSGGYSEQYFGPGTRLTVT.

The chain recombines TRBV19 with TRBJ2-3; possibly TRBD2 for D (6 bases). The CDR3 consists of 14 residues. CDR1 and CDR2 from the germline V gene are LNHDA and SQIVND (reference sequence). Trimming removed 3 bases at V and 0 bases at J, with 7 bases between. CDR3 protein: CASSIRGSTDTQYF. CDR3 DNA: TGTGCCAGTAGTATCCGGGGGAGCACAGATACGCAGTATTTT.

V gene TRBV20-1 combines with J gene TRBJ2-3; no clear D gene. CDR1 is DFQATT and CDR2 is SNEGSKA in the germline V gene (reference sequence). The CDR3 is made up of 10 amino acids. V was trimmed by 4 bases and J by 5 bases, leaving 4 bases between them. CDR3 protein: CSATGDTQYF. The CDR3 DNA follows: TGCAGTGCTACCGGAGATACGCAGTATTTT.

This chain joins TRBV29-1 and TRBJ2-7; tentatively, D is TRBD2 (7 bases). CDR3 length: 12 amino acids. CDR1 and CDR2 from the germline V gene are SQVTM and ANQGSEA. Trimming removed 6 bases from V and 0 bases from J, with 9 bases in between. CDR3 region: CSVGGLSYEQYF. As DNA, the CDR3 is TGCAGCGTCGGGGGGCTCTCCTACGAGCAGTACTTC.

The chain is built from TRBV29-1 and TRBJ2-5; weak D call: TRBD2 (7 bases). V lost 3 bases and J lost 5, with 13 bases in between. The CDR3 is 13 amino acids. CDR1 is SQVTM and CDR2 is ANQGSEA in the germline V gene. CDR3 in amino acids: CSVERGRGETQYF. In DNA, the CDR3 is TGCAGCGTTGAGCGGGGGCGAGGGGAGACCCAGTACTTC.

This clone was picked up a small number of times. The chain joins TRBV2 to TRBJ1-1; a weak D match, TRBD1 (5 bases). Trimming pared 6 bases from V and 6 bases from J, leaving 17 bases between. Looked up from germline, CDR1 is SNHLY and CDR2 is FYNNEI. CDR3 length: 14 amino acids. The CDR3 loop reads CASRVRAGVSEAFF. The CDR3 DNA is TGTGCCAGCAGAGTCAGGGCTGGAGTCTCTGAAGCTTTCTTT.

The genes are TRBV27 and TRBJ2-1; 8 bases align to TRBD2. Trimming took 3 bases from V and 4 from J; bases not matched to a gene: 5. The CDR3 totals 15 residues. Germline V gene lookup returns CDR1 MNHEY and CDR2 SMNVEV (reference sequence). The CDR3 DNA is TGTGCCAGCAGTTTGGGATTAGCGGGGTACAATGAGCAGTTCTTC. Translated, it gives CASSLGLAGYNEQFF.

V gene TRBV15 combines with J gene TRBJ1-5; D possibly corresponds to TRBD1 (5 bases). The V end was cut by 3 bases, the J end by 4 bases, with 13 bases between. The CDR3 contains 15 residues. Germline CDR1 and CDR2: LNHNV and YYDKDF (reference sequence). The CDR3 reads CATSSPGKGNQPQHF. CDR3 sequence (DNA): TGTGCCACCAGCAGCCCTGGAAAGGGGAATCAGCCCCAGCATTTT.

J is TRBJ2-7 and V is TRBV5-4, with 11 bases that match TRBD2. This CDR3 has 15 residues. After removal of 4 bases from V and 4 bases from J, the junction contained 7 bases not matched to a gene. Germline CDR1 SGHNT, CDR2 YYREEE (reference sequence). In nucleotides, the CDR3 is TGTGCCAGCAGCCCACCGGGACTAGCGGTTTACGAGCAGTACTTC. This translates into CASSPPGLAVYEQYF.

V gene TRBV18 combines with J gene TRBJ1-3, with a tentative D call TRBD1 (5 bases). This CDR3 is 15 amino acids long. Germline CDR1 KGHSH, CDR2 LQKENI. V was trimmed by 0 bases and J by 0 bases, leaving 6 bases between them. CDR3 residues: CASSPPGGSGNTIYF. Here the CDR3 DNA reads TGTGCCAGCTCACCACCGGGGGGCTCTGGAAACACCATATATTTT.

V is TRBV29-1 and J is TRBJ2-5; the match to TRBD2 covers 14 bases. This CDR3 has 17 residues. Per the germline V gene, CDR1 is SQVTM and CDR2 is ANQGSEA. Trimming at V came to 6 bases and at J to 4 bases, leaving 13 bases not matched to a gene. CDR3 protein: CSVSGTSGSSPPETQYF. The CDR3 DNA reads as TGCAGCGTGAGTGGGACTAGCGGGAGCTCCCCCCCAGAGACCCAGTACTTC.

This clone was seen a handful of times. V gene TRBV4-1 combines with J gene TRBJ2-5; TRBD2 matches 7 bases. Looked up from germline, CDR1 is MGHRA and CDR2 is YSYEKL. The CDR3 is 17 residues long. The V segment lost 0 bases and the J segment 1 base; nucleotides outside the gene matches: 8. CDR3 sequence: CASSQEGTTLFQETQYF. The CDR3 bases are TGCGCCAGCAGCCAAGAGGGGACTACCCTTTTCCAAGAGACCCAGTACTTC.

Written as DNA, the CDR3 is TGCGCCAGCTGGGTTAGCGGGAGCCCCACCAATGAGCAGTTCTTC. Amino acids: CASWVSGSPTNEQFF. This chain joins TRBV5-1 and TRBJ2-1; 9 nucleotides agree with TRBD2. V dropped 7 bases and J dropped 6; count of bases not matched to a gene: 11. This CDR3 has 15 residues. Germline CDR1 SGHRS, CDR2 YFSETQ.

The V gene is TRBV7-2, the J gene TRBJ2-5; 9 bases match TRBD1. Germline-derived CDR1 and CDR2 are SGHTA and FQGNSA. The CDR3 loop spans 15 amino acids. V shed 4 bases and J 5 bases; nucleotides not matched to a gene: 8. The CDR3 DNA sequence: TGTGCCAGCAGCTCCGGGACAGGGTTTGAGGAGACCCAGTACTTC. Translated, it gives CASSSGTGFEETQYF.